The subject of this entry is one TCR beta chain. Its antigen has not been determined. Per-base qualities were not stored, and no clone one base away is much larger. Measured from the cysteine to the phenylalanine, the CDR3 is 15 residues long. Only the CDR3 DNA is retained, 45 bases long and in frame from the first base. CDR1 and CDR2 were assigned from the germline V gene as MNHEY and SVGAGI. A distance of 16 bases separates the germline ends of V and J, which lose 6 bases and 5 bases respectively. Explained via the paper, the time point label denotes: about 28 days (+/-7) after the second vaccine dose. AZD1222 recipients whose second dose came at about 4 weeks and those whose second dose came at about 12 weeks were combined into one group, since spike-specific TCR depth and breadth did not differ between the two schedules. Samples from vaccinated people were obtained from the UK trials COV001 and COV002, which included a single-blind randomized controlled phase 2/3 trial of AZD1222 (ChAdOx1 nCoV-19) in healthy adults. For TCRbeta chain sequencing, PBMC samples were collected from trial participants at day 0 and at day 28 after the second dose.

The CDR3 regions of human TCRbeta chains were subjected to immunosequencing. Turning to the authors' computational methods: TCRs in the repertoires were compared against a reference library of SARS-CoV-2-specific TCRs that had been generated with the MIRA antigen-specificity platform. Breadth was defined as the fraction of unique TCRs that were SARS-CoV-2-associated. Depth was defined as the fraction of total T cells that were SARS-CoV-2-associated. Each spike-specific TCR was assigned to its reactive spike region and to a CD4 or CD8 class using the MIRA data. Log10-transformed breadth and depth values were compared by one-way ANOVA with Sidak's multiple comparisons tests. In TCRdb, the immuneACCESS table is reduced to in-frame sequences with V and J assigned. These tables do not hold every clone; where another copy was compared, an unresolved V gene accounts for under half, and the others remain unexplained. Clonal size and the V and J genes are those of that table, whereas D and trimming came from the DNA. The sample contains fewer than 150,000 clones, about 86% of them found a single time. The ten largest clones capture 17% of the sample.

This sample was included in a study of T cell responses to AZD1222 COVID-19 vaccine listed by TCRdb under 2021. General notes on the study: A total of 230 to 250 trial participants underwent TCR sequencing, of whom about 210 had received two doses of AZD1222 and 26 had received two doses of the MenACWY control vaccine. Trial participants were enrolled by age into subgroups of 18-55, 56-69 and 70-plus years, and roughly 150, 30 and 60 TCR-sequenced participants, respectively, were included in these subgroups.

The paper as a whole reports these results and caveats: The whole spike protein was spanned by vaccine-associated CD4 TCRs, and dominant responses were seen in regions 160-218 and 743-854. Participants were mostly white British, with more females than males. The authors suggested clonal diversity may have been underestimated. Only six AZD1222 recipients were SARS-CoV-2 seropositive at baseline, limiting conclusions about previously exposed vaccinees. Reportedly, almost half of the unique spike-specific TCRs recognized epitopes lying outside the regions that are mutated in the B.1.351 and B.1.1.7 variants. The 56-69-year group was small, and its depth increase did not reach significance, likely because of low power. After two AZD1222 doses, both the breadth and the depth of spike-specific TCRs were significantly higher than at day 0 and than in MenACWY recipients. No day 14 peak-response samples were available, so repertoires were characterized only after the peak T cell response.

The V and J segments used are TRBV6-5 and TRBJ2-2; TRBD1 is a possible D gene, resting on 5 matching bases. Here the sequenced sample was peripheral blood, taken 28 days after the second AZD1222 dose. This receptor was obtained from an adult who received the AZD1222 COVID-19 vaccine. The nucleotide sequence reads as follows: TGTGCCAGCAGAGTAGACAGCGATGGAACCGGGGAGCTGTTTTTT. This codes for CASRVDSDGTGELFF.